The source of this TCR beta chain is a study of beta chain features in type 1 diabetes. Overall study: Patients shared similar age, gender and cell yields with healthy donors. Findings and limits, study-wide: Fewer junction insertions and more nucleotide deletions appeared in type 1 diabetes patients. In every one of the four CD4+ subsets, TCRB CDR3s were moderately but significantly shorter in Type 1 diabetes patients.

This clone occurred a few times. The antigen is unknown. The study reverse transcribed the entire isolated RNA, so it sequenced expressed TCRB transcripts. Profiled with immunoSEQ multiplex PCR; TCRdb holds only in-frame clones, not every one. The profile shows approximately 140,000 clones, around 9% of them singletons. Germline V gene sequence: CDR1 MRHNA, CDR2 SNTAGT. The V end was cut by 5 bases, the J end by 4 bases, with 11 bases between. The CDR3 spans 13 residues. The sequence was collected from a young man with type 1 diabetes. The rearrangement uses TRBV6-4 and TRBJ1-2; no firm D call. The sequencing sample was made of central memory CD4+ T cells from blood. The CDR3 sequence is CASSLDPGYGYTF. The CDR3 DNA reads as TGTGCCAGCAGTCTTGACCCGGGCTATGGCTACACCTTC.